The 12 T cell receptor beta chains reported below all come from one sample, sequenced in a study of blood T cell repertoires in COVID-19. Some clones are missing from TCRdb's copy, which holds only in-frame ones; the method was immunoSEQ multiplex PCR. The repertoire holds 310,000 or so clones, 75% to 90% seen once, with about 2.2% in the top ten. Sequencing was performed on peripheral blood. Source of these receptors: a woman between 45 and 60 years old who had recovered from COVID-19.

V and J are TRBV4-3 and TRBJ2-3; D might be TRBD2 (5 bases). Germline lookup yields CDR1 LGHNA and CDR2 YSLEER. Trimming cost V 2 bases and J 4 bases, with 16 bases left between them. This CDR3 is 16 amino acids long. CDR3: CASSQSLLGGPDTQYF. CDR3 nucleotides: TGCGCCAGCAGCCAAAGTCTACTAGGCGGACCAGATACGCAGTATTTT.

J is TRBJ2-6 and V is TRBV27, with unresolved D. The CDR3 contains 14 residues. V lost 3 bases and J lost 4, with 7 bases in between. CDR1 is MNHEY and CDR2 is SMNVEV in the germline V gene (reference sequence). The chain's CDR3 is CASSLVAGANVLTF. Here the CDR3 DNA reads TGTGCCAGCAGTTTGGTGGCCGGGGCCAACGTCCTGACTTTC.

This chain connects TRBV12-5 to TRBJ2-1; the match to TRBD1 covers 9 bases. The CDR3 is made up of 14 amino acids. V trimming: 4 bases; J trimming: 4 bases; junction bases outside the gene matches: 2. Per the germline V gene, CDR1 is LGHNT and CDR2 is FRNRAP. This CDR3 is CASGSGQGYNEQFF. The CDR3 DNA reads as TGTGCTAGTGGTTCAGGACAGGGGTACAATGAGCAGTTCTTC.

The chain couples TRBV7-9 to TRBJ1-2, with D possibly TRBD1 on 5 matching bases. Germline V lookup: CDR1 SEHNR, CDR2 FQNEAQ (reference sequence). V was shortened by 3 bases and J by 6 bases, with 11 bases between the two germline ends. The CDR3 is made up of 13 amino acids. CDR3 sequence reads: CASSLTDPHGYTF. CDR3 DNA: TGTGCCAGCAGCTTGACAGATCCCCATGGCTACACCTTC.

This clone was seen more than once but under ten times. The rearrangement uses TRBV6-5 and TRBJ2-3, with a weak D call TRBD2 (7 bases). Trimming stripped 0 bases from V and 2 bases from J, with 12 bases between. Germline lookup yields CDR1 MNHEY and CDR2 SVGAGI. The CDR3 sequence is 16 residues long. CDR3 region: CASSYSTGGPTDTQYF. CDR3 nucleotide sequence: TGTGCCAGCAGTTACTCAACGGGGGGCCCCACAGATACGCAGTATTTT.

The rearrangement joins TRBV6-1 to TRBJ1-5; TRBD1 might be the D (6 bases). V lost 4 bases and J lost 0, with 13 bases in between. CDR1 is MNHNS, CDR2 SASEGT, per germline. The CDR3 consists of 16 residues. In DNA, the CDR3 is TGTGCCAGCAGTGGACACAGGGAGTATAGCAATCAGCCCCAGCATTTT. Translated: CASSGHREYSNQPQHF.

The chain employs TRBV5-5 and TRBJ2-7; D unresolved. The V end was cut by 1 base, the J end by 0 bases, with 14 bases between. Germline CDR1 SGHKS, CDR2 YYEKEE (reference sequence). The CDR3 spans 16 residues. DNA for the CDR3: TGTGCCAGCAGCTTGAACCCCACTGGTAGCTCCTACGAGCAGTACTTC. It specifies CASSLNPTGSSYEQYF.

This chain joins TRBV13 and TRBJ2-6; D possibly corresponds to TRBD1 (5 bases). Per germline, CDR1 PRHDT and CDR2 FYEKMQ (reference sequence). The CDR3 runs to 15 residues. V was trimmed by 5 bases and J by 1 base, leaving 9 bases between them. CDR3 in DNA: TGTGCCAGCAGCATACCAGGGTCTGGGGCCAACGTCCTGACTTTC. Its protein is CASSIPGSGANVLTF.

The chain employs TRBV19 and TRBJ1-1; TRBD1 agrees at 10 bases. The junction had 4 bases not matched to a gene; V was cut back by 5 bases and J by 1 base. The CDR3 covers 15 residues. The germline V gene encodes CDR1 LNHDA and CDR2 SQIVND (reference sequence). The CDR3 protein is CASSRTGGGNTEAFF. Here the CDR3 DNA reads TGTGCCAGTAGTCGGACAGGGGGGGGGAACACTGAAGCTTTCTTT.

The chain links TRBV5-6 to TRBJ1-4, with 7 nucleotides matching TRBD1. Trimming removed 0 bases from V and 7 bases from J; junction bases left unmatched: 3. Per the germline V gene, CDR1 is SGHDT and CDR2 is YYEEEE. The CDR3 runs to 14 residues. DNA for the CDR3: TGTGCCAGCAGCTTGGAGGGGGCGCTTGAAAAACTGTTTTTT. Residues: CASSLEGALEKLFF. Full variable domain (remainder filled in from reference TRBV5-6 and TRBJ1-4): DAGVTQSPTHLIKTRGQQVTLRCSPKSGHDTVSWYQQALGQGPQFIFQYYEEEERQRGNFPDRFSGHQFPNYSSELNVNALLLGDSALYLCASSLEGALEKLFFGSGTQLSVL.

This chain's CDR3 is CASSAFTASTEAFF. CDR3 bases: TGTGCCAGCAGTGCATTTACAGCCTCCACTGAAGCTTTCTTT. The chain links TRBV2 to TRBJ1-1; D is undetermined. The CDR3 spans 14 residues. V lost 4 bases, J lost 4 bases, and 13 bases lay in between. Germline loops: CDR1 SNHLY, CDR2 FYNNEI.

The chain carries TRBV6-6 and TRBJ2-7, with 9 bases aligning to TRBD1. Losses at the gene ends were 2 bases for V and 2 bases for J; bases not matched to a gene: 4. The V gene's germline CDR1 is MNHNY and CDR2 SVGAGI (reference sequence). The CDR3 length is 15 residues. The CDR3 reads CASSYMRTGAYEQYF. Here the CDR3 DNA reads TGTGCCAGCAGTTACATGAGGACAGGGGCCTACGAGCAGTACTTC.